This T cell receptor (beta chain) stems from a study of T cells in Graves' hyperthyroidism and ophthalmopathy. Overall study findings and caveats: A 13 V-J model separated ophthalmopathy from stable hyperthyroidism. The model identified upcoming ophthalmopathy a median about 6.5 months ahead of onset.

Amplified TCR beta CDR3 regions derived from RNA transcripts. HTBI primers drove first-round RT-PCR of the TCR CDR3. TCRdb reprocessed the multiplex PCR reads via MiXCR and lists one record per CDR3 protein. The data contain 200,000 to 300,000 distinct CDR3 sequences, around 26% of them singletons. This clonotype was found many times. As yet, its antigen is unknown. Under 3 months was the duration of disease in ophthalmopathy patients, who also had a Clinical Activity Score of at least 3 and a NOSPECS grade of at least 4. Germline CDR1 is MGHRA and CDR2 is YSYEKL. With 5 bases clipped from V and 6 bases from J, the junction kept 12 bases outside the gene matches. The CDR3 contains 16 residues.

The TCR originated in a middle-aged woman with Graves' ophthalmopathy. The source material was blood. J is TRBJ1-1 and V is TRBV4-1; TRBD1 matches at 10 bases. The CDR3: CASSSTHLGQGAEAFF. The CDR3 DNA sequence: TGCGCCAGCAGCTCGACTCATTTAGGACAGGGGGCTGAAGCTTTCTTT.